The rows below give T cell receptor beta chains drawn from one sample of a study of cytomegalovirus exposure and HLA in healthy donors. Generated by immunoSEQ multiplex PCR, the TCRdb table keeps only in-frame clones and is missing some. This table has more than 65,000 clones, about 74% appearing once. The sample comprised PBMCs. The receptors were sampled from a woman between 45 and 60 years old in good health and CMV-seropositive. Both conserved end residues are part of each CDR3. The order of the fields is clone size, J gene, V gene, D gene, CDR3 protein, CDR3 DNA. A D gene is named only where the DNA matches it firmly. The listing skips clone size in some rows; elsewhere it reads once, few, many or a size class.

>-|TRBJ1-2|TRBV4-1|-
CASSQEGRTNYGYTF
TGCGCCAGCAGCCAAGAAGGACGGACAAACTATGGCTACACCTTC
>-|TRBJ2-7|TRBV5-6|-
CASSLAVTYEQYF
TGTGCCAGCAGCTTGGCTGTTACCTACGAGCAGTACTTC
>-|TRBJ2-3|TRBV6-4|TRBD1
CASSDSEQGGTDTQYF
TGTGCCAGCAGTGACTCGGAACAGGGGGGCACAGATACGCAGTATTTT
>few|TRBJ1-2|TRBV11-2|-
CASSLEKQGDGYTF
TGTGCCAGCAGCTTAGAGAAACAGGGTGATGGCTACACCTTC
>once|TRBJ2-3|TRBV27|TRBD1
CASSLHRGLFSDTQYF
TGTGCCAGCAGTTTACACAGGGGGCTTTTTTCAGATACGCAGTATTTT
>-|TRBJ1-2|TRBV18|TRBD1
CASSPSQGANYGYTF
TGTGCCAGCTCACCTTCACAGGGGGCTAACTATGGCTACACCTTC
>once|TRBJ1-1|TRBV2|-
CASSMTVTNTEAFF
TGTGCCAGCAGTATGACAGTAACCAACACTGAAGCTTTCTTT
>-|TRBJ2-1|TRBV29-1|-
CSVEDLPNEQFF
TGCAGCGTTGAAGATCTCCCCAATGAGCAGTTCTTC
>-|TRBJ2-7|TRBV28|-
CASSLTAGSSEQYF
TGTGCCAGCAGTTTGACTGCCGGCAGTAGCGAGCAGTACTTC
>-|TRBJ1-2|TRBV28|-
CASSIRAGIYYGYTF
TGTGCCAGCAGTATTAGGGCAGGGATCTACTATGGCTACACCTTC
>-|TRBJ2-7|TRBV19|-
CASSIRRDYEQYF
TGTGCCAGTAGTATTCGCAGGGACTACGAGCAGTACTTC
>-|TRBJ2-3|TRBV9|-
CASSVDELPSTDTQYF
TGTGCCAGCAGCGTAGATGAGCTCCCGAGCACAGATACGCAGTATTTT
>-|TRBJ1-2|TRBV9|-
CASSVRTSSGGYTF
TGTGCCAGCAGCGTAAGGACTTCTTCTGGCGGCTACACCTTC
>-|TRBJ2-2|TRBV6-1|-
CASNGRSTGELFF
TGTGCCAGCAATGGGAGGAGCACCGGGGAGCTGTTTTTT
>once|TRBJ2-3|TRBV21-1|-
CASKYTGENTDTQYF
TGTGCCAGTAAGTATACGGGAGAAAACACAGATACGCAGTATTTT
>-|TRBJ2-1|TRBV7-8|-
CASSLVGSAAFF
TGTGCCAGCAGCTTAGTGGGTTCAGCGGCGTTCTTC
>-|TRBJ2-5|TRBV27|-
CATRESDQETQYF
TGTGCCACCCGAGAGTCGGACCAAGAGACCCAGTACTTC
>-|TRBJ2-5|TRBV6-1|TRBD2
CASSVRGDETQYF
TGTGCCAGCTCCGTGCGGGGGGACGAGACCCAGTACTTC
>-|TRBJ1-4|TRBV19|-
CASSIASGVREKLFF
TGTGCCAGTAGTATTGCGTCAGGGGTTCGGGAAAAACTGTTTTTT
>once|TRBJ2-1|TRBV6-4|TRBD1
CASSDITGGDNEQFF
TGTGCCAGCAGTGATATAACAGGGGGAGACAATGAGCAGTTCTTC
>-|TRBJ2-7|TRBV19|-
CASSTASSYEQYF
TGTGCCAGTAGTACAGCGAGCTCCTACGAGCAGTACTTC
>-|TRBJ2-3|TRBV18|-
CASSPASTDTQYF
TGTGCCAGCTCACCGGCTAGCACAGATACGCAGTATTTT
>-|TRBJ2-4|TRBV6-1|-
CASSEAGLFTGNIQYF
TGTGCCAGCAGTGAAGCGGGACTTTTCACGGGGAACATTCAGTACTTC
>-|TRBJ2-7|TRBV5-1|TRBD1
CASSRDRGSDEQYF
TGCGCCAGCAGCAGAGACAGGGGGTCCGACGAGCAGTACTTC
>-|TRBJ2-7|TRBV6-6|-
CASTHGPSAYEQYF
TGTGCCAGCACCCACGGGCCTAGCGCCTACGAGCAGTACTTC
>-|TRBJ1-1|TRBV27|TRBD1
CASSQEAGTGPGAFF
TGTGCCAGCAGTCAAGAAGCCGGGACAGGGCCCGGAGCTTTCTTT
>-|TRBJ1-5|TRBV2|-
CASNNREINQPQHF
TGTGCCAGCAATAACAGGGAAATCAATCAGCCCCAGCATTTT
>-|TRBJ1-1|TRBV19|-
CASSMYRYTEAFF
TGTGCCAGTAGTATGTACAGGTACACTGAAGCTTTCTTT
>few|TRBJ2-4|TRBV19|TRBD1
CASSNPGQGASDIQYF
TGTGCCAGTAGCAACCCTGGACAGGGGGCCTCGGACATTCAGTACTTC
>-|TRBJ1-1|TRBV15|-
CATSRDRNTEAFF
TGTGCCACCAGCAGAGACAGGAACACTGAAGCTTTCTTT
>-|TRBJ2-2|TRBV2|-
CASKGESLGTGELFF
TGTGCCAGCAAGGGGGAGTCGCTTGGTACCGGGGAGCTGTTTTTT
>-|TRBJ1-1|TRBV19|-
CASSVRTISGTEAFF
TGTGCCAGTAGTGTGCGGACGATCAGCGGGACTGAAGCTTTCTTT
>-|TRBJ2-7|TRBV6-5|TRBD1
CASSKDRVSDEQYF
TGTGCCAGCAGCAAGGACAGGGTGTCGGACGAGCAGTACTTC
>-|TRBJ2-7|TRBV7-9|TRBD2
CASSLQREASGGYEQYF
TGTGCCAGCAGCTTACAGCGGGAGGCCTCCGGGGGCTACGAGCAGTACTTC
>once|TRBJ2-1|TRBV4-1|TRBD2
CASSRRLAGGSYNEQFF
TGCGCCAGCAGCCGAAGACTAGCGGGAGGGTCCTACAATGAGCAGTTCTTC
>-|TRBJ1-1|TRBV28|TRBD1
CASSLRGPRNTEAFF
TGTGCCAGCAGTTTGAGGGGGCCTAGGAACACTGAAGCTTTCTTT
>-|TRBJ1-1|TRBV29-1|-
CSVGGLGTEAFF
TGCAGCGTTGGCGGGTTGGGCACTGAAGCTTTCTTT
>-|TRBJ2-3|TRBV30|TRBD2
CAWSVSLAGGPNTQYF
TGTGCCTGGAGTGTGAGCCTAGCGGGAGGGCCAAATACGCAGTATTTT
>few|TRBJ2-5|TRBV7-2|-
CASSLYEGTETQYF
TGTGCCAGCAGCTTATATGAGGGAACGGAGACCCAGTACTTC
>-|TRBJ2-3|TRBV7-9|TRBD2
CASSPGIAGFTDTQYF
TGTGCCAGCAGCCCCGGGATAGCGGGATTCACAGATACGCAGTATTTT
>-|TRBJ1-1|TRBV5-1|-
CASSLQGRNTEAFF
TGCGCCAGCAGCTTGCAGGGAAGGAACACTGAAGCTTTCTTT
>-|TRBJ1-1|TRBV2|-
CASSDQNTEAFF
TGTGCCAGCAGTGACCAGAACACTGAAGCTTTCTTT
>-|TRBJ2-1|TRBV6-5|TRBD2
CASSPLPGLANEQFF
TGTGCCAGCAGCCCTCTACCGGGACTAGCAAATGAGCAGTTCTTC
>-|TRBJ1-1|TRBV11-2|-
CASSLHAAGNTEAFF
TGTGCCAGCAGCTTACACGCTGCCGGGAACACTGAAGCTTTCTTT
>-|TRBJ1-5|TRBV18|-
CASSPRTPDSNQPQHF
TGTGCCAGCTCACCACGAACACCAGATAGCAATCAGCCCCAGCATTTT
>few|TRBJ1-5|TRBV4-1|-
CASSLQEGNQPQHF
TGCGCCAGCAGCCTCCAGGAGGGGAATCAGCCCCAGCATTTT
>-|TRBJ2-2|TRBV25-1|TRBD1
CASSEEGTGRVGELFF
TGTGCCAGCAGTGAAGAGGGGACAGGGAGGGTCGGGGAGCTGTTTTTT
>-|TRBJ2-7|TRBV19|TRBD2
CASSLAGGPYEQYF
TGTGCCAGTAGTTTGGCGGGAGGCCCCTACGAGCAGTACTTC